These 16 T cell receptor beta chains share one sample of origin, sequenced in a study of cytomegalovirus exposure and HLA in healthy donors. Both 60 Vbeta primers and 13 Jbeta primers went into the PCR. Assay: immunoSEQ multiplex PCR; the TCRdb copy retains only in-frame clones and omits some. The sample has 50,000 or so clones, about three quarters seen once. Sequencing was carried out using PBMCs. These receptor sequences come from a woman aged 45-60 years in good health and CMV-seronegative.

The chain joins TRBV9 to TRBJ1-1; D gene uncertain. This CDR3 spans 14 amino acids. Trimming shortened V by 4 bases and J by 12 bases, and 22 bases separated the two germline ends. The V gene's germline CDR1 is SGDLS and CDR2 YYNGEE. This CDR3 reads CASSPRTGSGRSFF. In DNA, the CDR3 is TGTGCCAGCAGCCCACGGACGGGTTCGGGGAGGTCTTTCTTT.

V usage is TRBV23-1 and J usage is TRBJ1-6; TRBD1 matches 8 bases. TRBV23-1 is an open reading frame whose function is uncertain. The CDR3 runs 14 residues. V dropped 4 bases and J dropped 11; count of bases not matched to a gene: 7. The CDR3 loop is CASSPPDREAPLHF. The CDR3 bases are TGCGCCAGCAGTCCTCCGGACAGGGAGGCACCCCTCCACTTT.

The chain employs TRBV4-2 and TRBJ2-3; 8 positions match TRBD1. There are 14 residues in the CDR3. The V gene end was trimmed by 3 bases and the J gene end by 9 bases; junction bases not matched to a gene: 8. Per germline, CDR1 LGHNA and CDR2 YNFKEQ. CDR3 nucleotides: TGTGCCAGCAGCCAGTCCCAGGGGGCTCGGACGCAGTATTTT. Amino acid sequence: CASSQSQGARTQYF.

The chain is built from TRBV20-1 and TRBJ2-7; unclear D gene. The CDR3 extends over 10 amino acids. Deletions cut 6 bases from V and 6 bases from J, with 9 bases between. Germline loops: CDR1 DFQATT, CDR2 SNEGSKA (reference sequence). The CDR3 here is CSATPGEQYF. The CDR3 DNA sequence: TGCAGTGCAACCCCGGGCGAGCAGTACTTC.

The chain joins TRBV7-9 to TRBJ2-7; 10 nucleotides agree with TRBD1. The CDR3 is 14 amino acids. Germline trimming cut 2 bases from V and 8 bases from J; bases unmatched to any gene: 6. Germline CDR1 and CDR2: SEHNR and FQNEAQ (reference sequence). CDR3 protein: CASSLIPGQGKQYF. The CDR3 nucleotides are TGTGCCAGCAGCTTAATACCGGGACAGGGGAAGCAGTACTTC. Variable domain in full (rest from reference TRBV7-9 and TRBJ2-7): DTGVSQNPRHKITKRGQNVTFRCDPISEHNRLYWYRQTLGQGPEFLTYFQNEAQLEKSRLLSDRFSAERPKGSFSTLEIQRTEQGDSAMYLCASSLIPGQGKQYFGPGTRLTVT.

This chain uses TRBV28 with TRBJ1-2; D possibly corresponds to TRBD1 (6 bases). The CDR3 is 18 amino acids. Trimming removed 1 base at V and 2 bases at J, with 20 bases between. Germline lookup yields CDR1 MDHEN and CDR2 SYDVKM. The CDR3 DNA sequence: TGTGCCAGCAGTTTATACTCTCTCCCTCGACAGGAGAACTATGGCTACACCTTC. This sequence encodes CASSLYSLPRQENYGYTF.

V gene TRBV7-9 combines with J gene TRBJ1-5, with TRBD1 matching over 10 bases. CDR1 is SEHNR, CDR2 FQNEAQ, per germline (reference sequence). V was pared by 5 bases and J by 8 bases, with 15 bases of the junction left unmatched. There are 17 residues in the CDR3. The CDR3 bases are TGTGCCAGCAGCCCCTCTCCGGGACAGGGGTCTGATGAGCCCCAGCATTTT. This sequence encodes CASSPSPGQGSDEPQHF.

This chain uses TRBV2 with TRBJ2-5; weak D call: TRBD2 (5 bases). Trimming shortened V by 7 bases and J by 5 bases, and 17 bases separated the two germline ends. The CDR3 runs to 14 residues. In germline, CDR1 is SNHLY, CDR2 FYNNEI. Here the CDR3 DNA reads TGTGCCAGCAATTTCGAGGGCCGGTGGGAGACCCAGTACTTC. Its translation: CASNFEGRWETQYF.

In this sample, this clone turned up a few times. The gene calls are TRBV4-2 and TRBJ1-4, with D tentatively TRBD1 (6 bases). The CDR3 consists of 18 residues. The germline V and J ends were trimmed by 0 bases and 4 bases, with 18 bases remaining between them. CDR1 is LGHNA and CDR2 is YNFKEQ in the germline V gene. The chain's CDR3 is CASSQDRGRGTINEKLFF. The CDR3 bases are TGTGCCAGCAGCCAAGACAGGGGCCGAGGGACCATTAATGAAAAACTGTTTTTT.

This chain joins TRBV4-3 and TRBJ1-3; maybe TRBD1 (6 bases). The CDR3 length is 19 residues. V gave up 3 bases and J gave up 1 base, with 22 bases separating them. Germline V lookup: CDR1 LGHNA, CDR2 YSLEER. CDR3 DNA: TGCGCCAGCAGCCATTCGACAGGAGTGAAGAGGGATTCTGGAAACACCATATATTTT. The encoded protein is CASSHSTGVKRDSGNTIYF.

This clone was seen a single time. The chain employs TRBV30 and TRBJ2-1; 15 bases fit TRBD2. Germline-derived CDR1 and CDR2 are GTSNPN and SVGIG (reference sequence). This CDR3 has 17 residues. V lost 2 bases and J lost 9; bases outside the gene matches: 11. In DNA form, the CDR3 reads TGTGCCTGGAGTTCCACACGGACTAGCGGGAGGGCCGGTGAGCAGTTCTTC. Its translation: CAWSSTRTSGRAGEQFF.

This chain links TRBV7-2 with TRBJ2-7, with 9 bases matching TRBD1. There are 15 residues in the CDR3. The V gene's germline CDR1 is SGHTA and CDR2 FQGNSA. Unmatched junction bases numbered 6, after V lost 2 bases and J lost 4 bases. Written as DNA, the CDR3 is TGTGCCAGCAGCTTATACGGGACAGGGAATTACGAGCAGTACTTC. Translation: CASSLYGTGNYEQYF.

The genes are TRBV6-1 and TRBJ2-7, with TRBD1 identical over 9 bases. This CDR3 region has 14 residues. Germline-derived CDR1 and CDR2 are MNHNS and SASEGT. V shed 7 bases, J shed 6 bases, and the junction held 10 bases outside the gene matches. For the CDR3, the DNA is TGTGCCAGCAACCCCGGGACAGGGACGGGCGAGCAGTACTTC. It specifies CASNPGTGTGEQYF.

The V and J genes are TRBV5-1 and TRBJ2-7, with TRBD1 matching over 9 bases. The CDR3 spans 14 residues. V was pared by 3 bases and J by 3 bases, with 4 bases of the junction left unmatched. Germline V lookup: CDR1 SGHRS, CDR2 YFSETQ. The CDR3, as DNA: TGCGCCAGCAGCTGGGGACAGGGTAACTACGAGCAGTACTTC. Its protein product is CASSWGQGNYEQYF. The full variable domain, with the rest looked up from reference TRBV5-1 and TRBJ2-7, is KAGVTQTPRYLIKTRGQQVTLSCSPISGHRSVSWYQQTPGQGLQFLFEYFSETQRNKGNFPGRFSGRQFSNSRSEMNVSTLELGDSALYLCASSWGQGNYEQYFGPGTRLTVT.

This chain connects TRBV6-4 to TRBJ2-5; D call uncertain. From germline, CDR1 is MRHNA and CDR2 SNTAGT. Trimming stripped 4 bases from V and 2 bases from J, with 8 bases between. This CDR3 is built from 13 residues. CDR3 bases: TGTGCCAGCAGTGTGTCCCCGCAAGAGACCCAGTACTTC. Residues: CASSVSPQETQYF.

The CDR3 reads CASSIRGTSGRRNEQFF. CDR3 DNA: TGTGCCAGCAGCATAAGAGGGACTAGCGGGAGGCGGAATGAGCAGTTCTTC. The chain recombines TRBV11-2 with TRBJ2-1; 15 bases agree with TRBD2. Germline loops: CDR1 SGHAT, CDR2 FQNNGV. The junction had 9 bases not matched to a gene; V was cut back by 5 bases and J by 7 bases. The CDR3 runs to 17 residues.